These 14 T cell receptor beta chains came from one sample sequenced in a study of T cell clonality in common variable immunodeficiency. Study results and caveats: Fewer deletions and N-nucleotide insertions were reportedly seen in common variable immunodeficiency TCR beta sequences.

Which antigens these TCRs recognize remains unknown. Profiled with immunoSEQ multiplex PCR; TCRdb holds only in-frame clones, not every one. The profile covers 15,000 to 25,000 clones, none occurring a single time. Material: peripheral blood mononuclear cells. These receptors were obtained from a human donor with common variable immunodeficiency.

This clone has just a few counts. The sequenced fragment ends 3 residues before the CDR3 boundary, so the rest is inferred from the germline J gene. V usage is TRBV7-2 and J usage is TRBJ2-7; TRBD2 aligns across 8 bases. Unmatched junction bases numbered 10, after V lost 5 bases and J lost 4 bases. The CDR3 is made up of 15 amino acids. Germline loops: CDR1 SGHTA, CDR2 FQGNSA. The CDR3 loop reads CASSASSGPGYEQYF. The part of the CDR3 DNA that was read is TGTGCCAGCAGCGCCTCTAGCGGGCCTGGTTACGAG.

This clone was detected a few times. The read stops 3 residues short of the end of the CDR3; the missing end is completed from the germline J gene. This chain uses TRBV18 with TRBJ2-1; 11 bases line up with TRBD2. Trimming at V came to 5 bases and at J to 5 bases, leaving 8 bases not matched to a gene. The CDR3 contains 16 residues. Germline V gene data show CDR1 as KGHSH and CDR2 as LQKENI. The covered CDR3 bases are TGTGCCAGCTCATCAATAGCGGGGGGGCCGAACAATGAG. This codes for CASSSIAGGPNNE. The CDR3 reads in full as CASSSIAGGPNNEQFF. Full variable domain (rest looked up from reference TRBV18 and TRBJ2-1): NAGVMQNPRHLVRRRGQEARLRCSPMKGHSHVYWYRQLPEEGLKFMVYLQKENIIDESGMPKERFSAEFPKEGPSILRIQQVVRGDSAAYFCASSSIAGGPNNEQFFGPGTRLTVL.

Incomplete CDR3 DNA: TGTGCCAGTAGCCAGACAGGGGACTACTATGGC. Encoded protein: CASSQTGDYYG. The whole CDR3 sequence is CASSQTGDYYGYTF. The chain joins TRBV19 to TRBJ1-2, with 8 bases identical to TRBD1. The sequenced fragment ends 3 residues before the CDR3 boundary, so the rest is inferred from the germline J gene. This CDR3 comprises 14 residues. V shed 6 bases, J shed 3 bases, and the junction held 6 bases outside the gene matches. Germline V CDR1 and CDR2: LNHDA, SQIVND (reference sequence).

This clone has just a few counts. Incomplete CDR3 DNA: TGTGCCAGCAGCTTAGGGCAGCGCCATGGC. It is translated as CASSLGQRHG. The entire CDR3 protein reads CASSLGQRHGYTF. The rearrangement uses TRBV7-6 and TRBJ1-2; D is unclear. The read terminates 3 residues ahead of where the CDR3 ends, so the germline J gene completes it. V lost 1 base to trimming and J lost 6 bases, with 9 bases between them. This CDR3 spans 13 amino acids. Germline V gene sequence: CDR1 SGHVS, CDR2 FNYEAQ.

Regarding this clone: The CDR3 end lies 3 residues beyond the end of the read and is filled in from the germline J gene. This sequence joins TRBV19 and TRBJ2-1; no firm D call. V lost 5 bases and J 0 bases, leaving 5 bases between the germline ends. This CDR3 spans 13 amino acids. CDR1 and CDR2 (germline): LNHDA, SQIVND (reference sequence). Here the CDR3 reads CASSDFSYNEQFF. The DNA read from the CDR3 is TGTGCCAGTAGTGACTTCTCCTACAATGAG.

This clone was seen a few times. The read falls 3 residues short of the CDR3 end, and the missing part is taken from the germline J gene. This chain joins TRBV30 and TRBJ1-1; no clear D. The CDR3 runs 11 residues. The germline V gene encodes CDR1 GTSNPN and CDR2 SVGIG (reference sequence). The ends were cut back, 5 bases at V and 0 bases at J, with 4 bases in the middle. Partial CDR3 DNA: TGTGCCTGGGTCATGAACACTGAA. It codes for CAWVMNTE. The CDR3 in full is CAWVMNTEAFF.

This clone was picked up a small number of times. Read coverage stops 3 residues before the CDR3 terminus; the germline J gene supplies the remainder. This chain links TRBV18 with TRBJ1-3; 8 bases map to TRBD1. CDR1 and CDR2 (germline): KGHSH, LQKENI. Trimming at V came to 4 bases and at J to 8 bases, leaving 10 bases not matched to a gene. This CDR3 is built from 15 residues. CDR3 in amino acids: CASSRQGAGADTIYF. The part of the CDR3 DNA that was read is TGTGCCAGCTCACGCCAGGGGGCTGGAGCGGACACC.

Worth noting for this clone: The read falls 3 residues short of the CDR3 end, and the missing part is taken from the germline J gene. V is TRBV5-1 and J is TRBJ1-4; 9 bases align to TRBD1. Germline CDR1 SGHRS, CDR2 YFSETQ. The CDR3 sequence is 15 residues long. Trimming cost V 0 bases and J 7 bases; bases outside gene matches: 4. CDR3 residues: CASSLGDREGEKLFF. The sequenced part of the CDR3 DNA is TGCGCCAGCAGCTTGGGGGACAGGGAAGGTGAAAAA.

In regard to this clone: The read gets to within 3 residues of the CDR3 end, and the germline J gene fills in the rest. The chain employs TRBV30 and TRBJ2-3, with 13 bases aligning to TRBD2. The CDR3 contains 16 residues. The germline V gene encodes CDR1 GTSNPN and CDR2 SVGIG (reference sequence). V shed 3 bases and J 6 bases; nucleotides not matched to a gene: 9. The CDR3 DNA, read in part, is TGTGCCTGGAGGGGGGGACTAGCGGGAACTCGGGATACG. Encoded protein: CAWRGGLAGTRDT. In full, the CDR3 reads CAWRGGLAGTRDTQYF.

With respect to this clone: The CDR3 end lies 3 residues beyond the end of the read and is filled in from the germline J gene. The chain couples TRBV2 to TRBJ2-7, with 10 nucleotides matching TRBD1. Germline lookup yields CDR1 SNHLY and CDR2 FYNNEI. Trimming at V came to 7 bases and at J to 2 bases, leaving 5 bases not matched to a gene. The CDR3 spans 14 residues. The covered CDR3 bases are TGTGCCAGCACCGGGACAGGGGCTACCTACGAG. Translated, it gives CASTGTGATYE. The full CDR3 reads CASTGTGATYEQYF. The variable domain in full, with the rest retrieved from reference TRBV2 and TRBJ2-7, is EPEVTQTPSHQVTQMGQEVILRCVPISNHLYFYWYRQILGQKVEFLVSFYNNEISEKSEIFDDQFSVERPDGSNFTLKIRSTKLEDSAMYFCASTGTGATYEQYFGPGTRLTVT.

This clone occurred a few times. The read ends 3 residues before the CDR3 terminus; that terminus is restored from the germline J gene. This chain joins TRBV7-9 and TRBJ1-1; D call uncertain. CDR3 length: 15 amino acids. Trimming pared 5 bases from V and 1 base from J, leaving 14 bases between. CDR1 SEHNR and CDR2 FQNEAQ come from the germline V gene (reference sequence). The DNA read from the CDR3 is TGTGCCAGCAGCCCCAGGTCGGCTGCGAACACTGAA. Translating gives CASSPRSAANTE. The whole CDR3 region reads CASSPRSAANTEAFF.

With regard to this clone: Relative to the germline gene, one junction end is altered; a read error may explain this. Coverage ceases 3 residues before the CDR3 finishes, and the germline J gene fills in the end. The chain recombines TRBV7-9 with TRBJ1-1; 8 bases match TRBD1. Germline loops: CDR1 SEHNR, CDR2 FQNEAQ (reference sequence). CDR3 length equals 12 residues. The sequenced part of the CDR3 DNA is TGTTCCAGCAGCCCGGACAGGGAGGAA. Amino acid sequence: CSSSPDREE. The full CDR3 protein reads CSSSPDREEAFF. The full variable domain, in which reference TRBV7-9 and TRBJ1-1 provide the parts outside the CDR3, is DTGVSQNPRHKITKRGQNVTFRCDPISEHNRLYWYRQTLGQGPEFLTYFQNEAQLEKSRLLSDRFSAERPKGSFSTLEIQRTEQGDSAMYLCSSSPDREEAFFGQGTRLTVV.

A few counts support this clone. The CDR3 goes on 3 residues after the read ends, and that part is filled in from the germline J gene. V is TRBV29-1 and J is TRBJ2-7; no definite D call. The germline CDR1 and CDR2 sequences are SQVTM and ANQGSEA. The CDR3 spans 15 residues. Trimming left V 2 bases short and J 1 base short, with 15 bases between. CDR3 bases read: TGCAGCGTTGAAACCTATCTAGGCATTTCCTACGAG. Protein: CSVETYLGISYE. The full CDR3 sequence reads CSVETYLGISYEQYF.

In this sample, this clone turned up a few times. The CDR3 end is not reached by the read, which stops 3 residues before it; the germline J gene fills it in. This sequence joins TRBV18 and TRBJ1-2; 10 nucleotides agree with TRBD1. V shed 1 base and J 6 bases; nucleotides not matched to a gene: 2. Germline V lookup: CDR1 KGHSH, CDR2 LQKENI. The length of the CDR3 is 14 residues. The sequenced CDR3 bases are TGTGCCAGCTCACCACGGGACAGGGGAGATGGC. Protein product: CASSPRDRGDG. The CDR3, in full, reads CASSPRDRGDGYTF.